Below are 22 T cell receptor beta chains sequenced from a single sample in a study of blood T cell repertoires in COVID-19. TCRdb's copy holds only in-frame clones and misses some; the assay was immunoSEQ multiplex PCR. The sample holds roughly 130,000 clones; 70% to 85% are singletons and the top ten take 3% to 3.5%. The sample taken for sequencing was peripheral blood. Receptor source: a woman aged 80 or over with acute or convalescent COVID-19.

The CDR3 sequence is CASSLDRNYGYTF. The DNA for the CDR3 is TGTGCCAGCTCACTCGACAGGAACTATGGCTACACCTTC. The genes are TRBV18 and TRBJ1-2; D is possibly TRBD1 (6 bases). Per the germline V gene, CDR1 is KGHSH and CDR2 is LQKENI. Trimming cost V 4 bases and J 2 bases, with 8 bases left between them. This CDR3 is built from 13 residues.

CDR3 loop: CASSGKAGELFF. The DNA for the CDR3 is TGTGCCAGCAGTGGCAAAGCCGGGGAGCTGTTTTTT. This chain links TRBV12-3 or TRBV12-4 with TRBJ2-2; D is uncertain. Trimming shortened V by 5 bases and J by 6 bases, and 7 bases separated the two germline ends. There are 12 residues in the CDR3.

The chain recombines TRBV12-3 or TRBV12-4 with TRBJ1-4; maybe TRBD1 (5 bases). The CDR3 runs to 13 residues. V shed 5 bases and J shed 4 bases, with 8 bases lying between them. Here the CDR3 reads CASSRQYNEKLFF. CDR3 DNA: TGTGCCAGCAGTCGACAGTATAATGAAAAACTGTTTTTT.

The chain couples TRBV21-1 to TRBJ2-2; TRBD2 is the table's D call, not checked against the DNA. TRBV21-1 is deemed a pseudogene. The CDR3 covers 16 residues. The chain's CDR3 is CARRPGLAGPAGELFF. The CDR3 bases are TGTGCCAGGAGGCCGGGACTAGCGGGTCCGGCCGGGGAGCTGTTTTTT.

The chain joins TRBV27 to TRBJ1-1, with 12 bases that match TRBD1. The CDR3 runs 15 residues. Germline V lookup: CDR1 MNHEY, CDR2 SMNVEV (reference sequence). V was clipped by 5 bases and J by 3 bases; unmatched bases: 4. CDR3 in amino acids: CASSVGTGGYTEAFF. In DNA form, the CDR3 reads TGTGCCAGCAGTGTCGGGACAGGGGGCTACACTGAAGCTTTCTTT.

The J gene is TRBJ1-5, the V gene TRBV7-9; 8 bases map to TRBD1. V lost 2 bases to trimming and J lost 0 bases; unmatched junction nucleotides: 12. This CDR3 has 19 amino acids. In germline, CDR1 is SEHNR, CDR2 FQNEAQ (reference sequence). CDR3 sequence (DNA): TGTGCCAGCAGCTTACCCTGGACAGGGAGGGAGAATAGCAATCAGCCCCAGCATTTT. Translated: CASSLPWTGRENSNQPQHF.

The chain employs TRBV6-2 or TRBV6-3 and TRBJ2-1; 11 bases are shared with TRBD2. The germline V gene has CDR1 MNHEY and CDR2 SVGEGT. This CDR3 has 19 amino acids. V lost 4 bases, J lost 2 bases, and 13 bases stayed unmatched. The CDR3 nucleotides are TGTGCCAGCAGTTCACGAATGACTAGCGGGGTGGCAACCTACAATGAGCAGTTCTTC. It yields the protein CASSSRMTSGVATYNEQFF.

The CDR3 loop is CASSYPTTGAREAFF. The CDR3 DNA follows: TGTGCCAGCAGTTACCCCACAACAGGGGCCCGGGAAGCTTTCTTT. This chain joins TRBV6-2 or TRBV6-3 and TRBJ1-1; 7 bases are a match to TRBD1. This CDR3 has 15 amino acids. V shed 2 bases and J 8 bases; nucleotides not matched to a gene: 11. CDR1 is MNHEY, CDR2 SVGEGT, per germline.

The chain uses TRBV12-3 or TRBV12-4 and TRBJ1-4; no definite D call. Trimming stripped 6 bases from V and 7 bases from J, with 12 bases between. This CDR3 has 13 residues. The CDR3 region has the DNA TGTGCCAGCAGGGTGGAGGCAGGTGAAAAACTGTTTTTT. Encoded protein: CASRVEAGEKLFF.

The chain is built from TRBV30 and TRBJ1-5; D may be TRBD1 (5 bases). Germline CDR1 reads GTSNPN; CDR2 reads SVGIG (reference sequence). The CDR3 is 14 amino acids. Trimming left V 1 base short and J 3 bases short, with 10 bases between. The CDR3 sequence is CAWSAGGTNQPQHF. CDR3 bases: TGTGCCTGGAGTGCGGGGGGGACCAATCAGCCCCAGCATTTT. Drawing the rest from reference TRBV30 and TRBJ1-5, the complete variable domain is SQTIHQWPATLVQPVGSPLSLECTVEGTSNPNLYWYRQAAGRGLQLLFYSVGIGQISSEVPQNLSASRPQDRQFILSSKKLLLSDSGFYLCAWSAGGTNQPQHFGDGTRLSIL.

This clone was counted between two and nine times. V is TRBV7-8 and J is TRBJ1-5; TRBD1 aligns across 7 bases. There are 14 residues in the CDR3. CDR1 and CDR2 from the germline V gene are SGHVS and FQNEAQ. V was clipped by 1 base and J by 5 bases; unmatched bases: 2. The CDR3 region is CASSLEGQHQPQHF. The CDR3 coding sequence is TGTGCCAGCAGCTTAGAGGGACAGCATCAGCCCCAGCATTTT.

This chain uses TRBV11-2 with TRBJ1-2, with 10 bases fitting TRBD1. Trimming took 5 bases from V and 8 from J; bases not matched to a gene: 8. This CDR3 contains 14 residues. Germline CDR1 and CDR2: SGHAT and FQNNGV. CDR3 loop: CASSLTTGGGGYTF. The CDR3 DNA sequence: TGTGCCAGCAGCCTTACGACAGGGGGCGGAGGCTACACCTTC.

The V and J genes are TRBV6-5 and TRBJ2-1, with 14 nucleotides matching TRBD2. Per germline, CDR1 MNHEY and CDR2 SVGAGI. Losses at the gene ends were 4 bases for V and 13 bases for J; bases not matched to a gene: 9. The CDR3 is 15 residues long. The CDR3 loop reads CASSFPGTSGGLQFF. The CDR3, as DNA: TGTGCCAGCAGTTTTCCCGGGACTAGCGGGGGACTTCAGTTCTTC.

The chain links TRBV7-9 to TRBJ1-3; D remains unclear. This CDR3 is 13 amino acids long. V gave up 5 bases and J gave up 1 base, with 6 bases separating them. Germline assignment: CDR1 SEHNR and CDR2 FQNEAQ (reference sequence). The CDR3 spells CASSPGSGNTIYF. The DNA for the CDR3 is TGTGCCAGCAGCCCAGGATCTGGAAACACCATATATTTT.

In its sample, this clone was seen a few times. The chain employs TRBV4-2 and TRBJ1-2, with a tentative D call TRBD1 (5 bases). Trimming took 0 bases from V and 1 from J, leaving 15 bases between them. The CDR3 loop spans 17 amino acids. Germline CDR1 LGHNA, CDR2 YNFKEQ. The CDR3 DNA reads TGTGCCAGCAGCCAAGATGGGGCGGGGGGACGTAACTATGGCTACACCTTC. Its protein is CASSQDGAGGRNYGYTF.

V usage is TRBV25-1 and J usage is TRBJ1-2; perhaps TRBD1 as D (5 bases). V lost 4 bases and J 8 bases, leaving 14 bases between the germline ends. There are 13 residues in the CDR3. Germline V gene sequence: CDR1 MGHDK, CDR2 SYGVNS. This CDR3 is CASSVVQGGGYTF. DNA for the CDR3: TGTGCCAGCAGTGTAGTCCAGGGAGGAGGCTACACCTTC.

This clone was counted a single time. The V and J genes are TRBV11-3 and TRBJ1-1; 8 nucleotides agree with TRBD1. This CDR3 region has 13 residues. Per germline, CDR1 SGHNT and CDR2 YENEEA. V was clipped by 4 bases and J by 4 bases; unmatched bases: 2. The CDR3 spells CASSSGQGTEAFF. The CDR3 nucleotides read TGTGCCAGCAGCTCCGGACAGGGCACTGAAGCTTTCTTT.

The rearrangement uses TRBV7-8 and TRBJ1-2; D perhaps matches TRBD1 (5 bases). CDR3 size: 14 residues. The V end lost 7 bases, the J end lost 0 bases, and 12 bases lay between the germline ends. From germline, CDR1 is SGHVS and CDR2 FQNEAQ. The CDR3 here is CASTPTETNYGYTF. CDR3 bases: TGTGCCAGCACCCCGACAGAGACTAACTATGGCTACACCTTC.

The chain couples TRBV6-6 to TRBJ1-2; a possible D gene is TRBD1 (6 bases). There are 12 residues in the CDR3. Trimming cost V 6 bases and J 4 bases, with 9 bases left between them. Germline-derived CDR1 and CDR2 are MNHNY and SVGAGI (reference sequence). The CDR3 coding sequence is TGTGCCAGCAGCGGGGACACCTATGGCTACACCTTC. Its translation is CASSGDTYGYTF.

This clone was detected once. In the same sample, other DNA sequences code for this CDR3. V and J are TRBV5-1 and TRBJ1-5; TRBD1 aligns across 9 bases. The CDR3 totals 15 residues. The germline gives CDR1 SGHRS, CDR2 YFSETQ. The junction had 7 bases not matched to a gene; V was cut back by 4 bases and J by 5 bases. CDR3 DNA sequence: TGCGCCAGCAGCCCCGGGACAGGGTCCGATCAGCCCCAGCATTTT. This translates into CASSPGTGSDQPQHF.

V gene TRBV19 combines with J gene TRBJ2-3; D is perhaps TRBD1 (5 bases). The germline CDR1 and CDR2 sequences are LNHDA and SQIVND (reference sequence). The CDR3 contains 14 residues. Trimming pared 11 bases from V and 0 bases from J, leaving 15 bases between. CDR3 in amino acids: CASLDTSSTDTQYF. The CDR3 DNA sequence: TGTGCCTCCTTGGACACCTCTAGCACAGATACGCAGTATTTT. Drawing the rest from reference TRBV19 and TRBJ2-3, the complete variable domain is DGGITQSPKYLFRKEGQNVTLSCEQNLNHDAMYWYRQDPGQGLRLIYYSQIVNDFQKGDIAEGYSVSREKKESFPLTVTSAQKNPTAFYLCASLDTSSTDTQYFGPGTRLTVL.

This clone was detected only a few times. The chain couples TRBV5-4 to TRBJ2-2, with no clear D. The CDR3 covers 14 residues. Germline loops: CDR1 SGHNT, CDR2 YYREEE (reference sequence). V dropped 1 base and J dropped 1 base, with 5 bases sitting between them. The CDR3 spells CASSLYKNTGELFF. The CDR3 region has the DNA TGTGCCAGCAGCTTGTATAAGAACACCGGGGAGCTGTTTTTT. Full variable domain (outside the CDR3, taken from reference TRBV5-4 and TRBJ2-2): ETGVTQSPTHLIKTRGQQVTLRCSSQSGHNTVSWYQQALGQGPQFIFQYYREEENGRGNFPPRFSGLQFPNYSSELNVNALELDDSALYLCASSLYKNTGELFFGEGSRLTVL.